This T cell receptor beta chain was profiled in a study of T cells after yellow fever vaccination. Germline lookup yields CDR1 SGHRS and CDR2 YFSETQ. Trimming removed 0 bases at V and 12 bases at J, with 15 bases between. The CDR3 is made up of 14 amino acids. TCRdb re-called the 5' RACE reads with MiXCR, one entry per CDR3 protein. This table holds 400,000 or so distinct CDR3 sequences, over 5% found once. The V gene is TRBV5-1, the J gene TRBJ1-4; D possibly corresponds to TRBD1 (5 bases). Source: PBMCs, taken 5 days after the yellow fever booster vaccination. The sequence came from a man younger than 40 who received the YFV17D yellow fever vaccine. The DNA of the CDR3 is TGCGCCAGCAGCTTGGAGGGGCCTGGGGGGGAACTGTTTTTT. It yields the protein CASSLEGPGGELFF.